This TCR beta chain was sequenced in a study of cytomegalovirus exposure and HLA in healthy donors. With 4 bases removed from V and 0 bases from J, the gap between germline ends came to 13 bases. Germline V gives CDR1 KGHSH, CDR2 LQKENI. The length of the CDR3 is 16 residues. This clone was seen a few times. Primers for the PCR totalled 60 Vbeta and 13 Jbeta. Here immunoSEQ multiplex PCR was the method, and the copy in TCRdb shows in-frame clones only, minus some. Among fewer than 250,000 clones listed, over 60% were seen once. The TCR comes from a middle-aged woman in good health and CMV-seronegative. The genes are TRBV18 and TRBJ1-3; possibly TRBD1 for D (6 bases). Sample: PBMCs. This CDR3 is CASSHSKGDSGNTIYF. The CDR3 DNA reads TGTGCCAGCTCACATAGCAAGGGGGACTCTGGAAACACCATATATTTT. Full variable domain (missing parts from reference TRBV18 and TRBJ1-3): NAGVMQNPRHLVRRRGQEARLRCSPMKGHSHVYWYRQLPEEGLKFMVYLQKENIIDESGMPKERFSAEFPKEGPSILRIQQVVRGDSAAYFCASSHSKGDSGNTIYFGEGSWLTVV.